The clone carrying this T cell receptor beta chain came up once. This entry is derived from a study of T cells after somatic rescue of genetic block. Sequencing was performed with immunoSEQ multiplex PCR; in TCRdb, only in-frame clones are kept and a portion is missing. The data show about 15,000 clones, more than 65% seen once. Germline V gene lookup returns CDR1 MNHEY and CDR2 SMNVEV (reference sequence). CDR3 size: 15 residues. Trimming stripped 1 base from V and 1 base from J, with 10 bases between. The chain couples TRBV27 to TRBJ1-1; D remains unclear. The clonotype originates from a boy between 5 and 17 years old. The sequenced sample consisted of peripheral blood mononuclear cells (PBMCs). The CDR3 coding sequence is TGTGCCAGCAGTTTATTGGCCATTCCGAACACTGAAGCTTTCTTT. As protein: CASSLLAIPNTEAFF.